This TCR beta chain was obtained from a study of T-cell memory formation after mild COVID-19. Background on the study: For the most part, TCR clusters were specific to one donor. General study points: There was no confirmation that second-wave clones peaking on day 37 were SARS-CoV-2 specific. Cross-reactive memory seemingly joined, as some responding clones were found in pre-infection memory.

This clonotype was seen a handful of times. Antigen unknown. V shed 9 bases and J shed 0 bases, with 10 bases lying between them. The CDR3 runs to 14 residues. Looked up from germline, CDR1 is SGHRS and CDR2 is YFSETQ. TCR alpha and TCR beta cDNA libraries carrying sample barcodes and UMIs came from 5'RACE with constant-segment primers. MiXCR was run by TCRdb on the 5' RACE reads, yielding one entry per CDR3 protein. The data hold around 340,000 distinct CDR3 sequences, with 12% to 15% observed a single time. The sample taken for sequencing was PBMCs or a T cell subset sorted from them (not recorded which). The sequence came from a man younger than 35 who had mild COVID-19 (a few samples of this study predate the infection). Cell type and time point are not known. This chain joins TRBV5-1 and TRBJ2-6; the D gene is possibly TRBD1 (7 bases). The CDR3 nucleotides read TGCGCCACGCGGGACAGCTCTGGGGCCAACGTCCTGACTTTC. This translates into CATRDSSGANVLTF.